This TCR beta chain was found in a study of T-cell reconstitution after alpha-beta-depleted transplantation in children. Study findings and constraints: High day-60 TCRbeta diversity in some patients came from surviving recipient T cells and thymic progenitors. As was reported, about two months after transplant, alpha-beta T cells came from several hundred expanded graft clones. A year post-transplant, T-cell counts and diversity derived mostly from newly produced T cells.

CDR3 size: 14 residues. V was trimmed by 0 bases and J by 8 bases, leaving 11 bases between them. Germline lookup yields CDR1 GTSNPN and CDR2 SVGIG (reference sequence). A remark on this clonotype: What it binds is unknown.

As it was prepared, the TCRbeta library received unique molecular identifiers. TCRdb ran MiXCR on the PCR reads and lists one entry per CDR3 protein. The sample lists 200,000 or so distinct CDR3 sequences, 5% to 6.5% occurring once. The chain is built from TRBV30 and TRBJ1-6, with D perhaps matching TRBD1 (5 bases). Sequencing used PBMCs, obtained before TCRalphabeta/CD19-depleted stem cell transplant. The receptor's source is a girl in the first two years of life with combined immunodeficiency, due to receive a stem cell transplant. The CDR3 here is CAWSVRGGDSPLHF. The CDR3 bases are TGTGCCTGGAGTGTGAGGGGAGGGGATTCACCCCTCCACTTT.